Below, 26 T cell receptor beta chains from the same sample are listed, as sequenced in a study of OX40 agonist ivuxolimab in advanced cancers. TCRdb's copy holds only in-frame clones and misses some; the assay was immunoSEQ multiplex PCR. The data contain 70,000 or so clones, about 92% of them singletons. The source material was CD4+ or CD8+ T cells sorted from blood, sampled in a trial of the OX40 agonist ivuxolimab. Receptors originate from an adult with an advanced solid tumor such as melanoma, head and neck, liver or kidney cancer.

This clone was counted a single time. The rearrangement uses TRBV27 and TRBJ2-3; 11 bases are shared with TRBD1. Germline V gene lookup returns CDR1 MNHEY and CDR2 SMNVEV (reference sequence). There are 15 residues in the CDR3. J was trimmed by 4 bases and V by 1 base; bases with no gene match: 1. This CDR3 is CASSLWGQGADTQYF. The CDR3 nucleotides are TGTGCCAGCAGTTTATGGGGACAGGGGGCAGATACGCAGTATTTT.

The rearrangement joins TRBV27 to TRBJ1-6; no definite D call. CDR3 length: 18 amino acids. Germline assignment: CDR1 MNHEY and CDR2 SMNVEV (reference sequence). Trimming removed 4 bases from V and 6 bases from J, with 22 bases in between. CDR3 region: CASSSYPKASFGNSPLHF. The CDR3 DNA sequence: TGTGCCAGCAGTTCATACCCTAAGGCTAGTTTCGGTAATTCACCCCTCCACTTT.

The chain combines TRBV7-8 with TRBJ1-5; no firm D call. Trimming removed 5 bases from V and 0 bases from J, with 11 bases in between. This CDR3 contains 15 residues. CDR1 is SGHVS, CDR2 FQNEAQ, per germline. CDR3 bases: TGTGCCAGCAGCCGAGGCCCGTATAGCAATCAGCCCCAGCATTTT. Its translation is CASSRGPYSNQPQHF. The whole variable domain, remainder taken from reference TRBV7-8 and TRBJ1-5, is GAGVSQSPRYKVAKRGQDVALRCDPISGHVSLFWYQQALGQGPEFLTYFQNEAQLDKSGLPSDRFFAERPEGSVSTLKIQRTQQEDSAVYLCASSRGPYSNQPQHFGDGTRLSIL.

The V and J genes are TRBV4-1 and TRBJ1-1; TRBD1 matches at 11 bases. Germline V CDR1 and CDR2: MGHRA, YSYEKL. V was pared by 6 bases and J by 5 bases, with 5 bases of the junction left unmatched. The CDR3 runs 14 residues. The CDR3 loop reads CASRLGQGATEAFF. The CDR3 nucleotides read TGCGCCAGCAGACTCGGACAGGGGGCTACTGAAGCTTTCTTT.

This clone was recorded only once. The gene calls are TRBV5-6 and TRBJ2-7; D unclear. The ends were cut back, 3 bases at V and 7 bases at J, with 20 bases in the middle. Germline assignment: CDR1 SGHDT and CDR2 YYEEEE. This CDR3 is 15 amino acids long. The CDR3 region has the DNA TGTGCCAGCAGCTATGACGGTTTCCTCCTCTGGGAGCAGTACTTC. Protein sequence: CASSYDGFLLWEQYF. Together with reference TRBV5-6 and TRBJ2-7, the CDR3 gives the full variable domain: DAGVTQSPTHLIKTRGQQVTLRCSPKSGHDTVSWYQQALGQGPQFIFQYYEEEERQRGNFPDRFSGHQFPNYSSELNVNALLLGDSALYLCASSYDGFLLWEQYFGPGTRLTVT.

This sequence joins TRBV27 and TRBJ1-1; the D is unclear. This CDR3 comprises 13 residues. Trimming shortened V by 3 bases and J by 1 base, and 6 bases separated the two germline ends. Germline loops: CDR1 MNHEY, CDR2 SMNVEV (reference sequence). The CDR3 loop is CASSLVGNTEAFF. The CDR3 coding sequence is TGTGCCAGCAGTTTGGTGGGGAACACTGAAGCTTTCTTT.

The J gene is TRBJ2-3, the V gene TRBV29-1; 9 bases align to TRBD1. The V and J ends lost 3 bases and 4 bases, in that order; junction bases with no gene match: 8. This CDR3 has 15 residues. Germline V gives CDR1 SQVTM, CDR2 ANQGSEA. The chain's CDR3 is CSVEGGQGSADTQYF. The CDR3 bases are TGCAGCGTTGAGGGGGGACAGGGCAGCGCAGATACGCAGTATTTT.

The chain recombines TRBV13 with TRBJ1-2; 12 nucleotides line up with TRBD1. V lost 2 bases, J lost 8 bases, and 6 bases stayed unmatched. Germline V gene lookup returns CDR1 PRHDT and CDR2 FYEKMQ (reference sequence). CDR3 length: 15 residues. CDR3 bases: TGTGCCAGCAGCTTACGGGACAGGGGGCTTGAGGGCTACACCTTC. This sequence encodes CASSLRDRGLEGYTF.

This rearrangement joins TRBV14 to TRBJ2-1; 13 positions match TRBD2. The CDR3 loop spans 17 amino acids. With 0 bases clipped from V and 4 bases from J, the junction kept 3 bases outside the gene matches. Germline assignment: CDR1 SGHDN and CDR2 FVKESK. The CDR3, as DNA: TGTGCCAGCAGCCAAGATCGGACTAGCGGGGGATACAATGAGCAGTTCTTC. Translating gives CASSQDRTSGGYNEQFF.

Turning to this clone: This likely comes from a read error, as the CDR3 has no conserved phenylalanine or tryptophan at its end. The DNA is omitted, as the CDR3 cannot be located on it reliably, and the CDR3 follows TCRdb's listing. The chain links TRBV15 to TRBJ1-1. Germline CDR1 LNHNV, CDR2 YYDKDF (reference sequence). Both ends counted, the CDR3 spans 11 residues. CDR3 sequence reads: CATSRDGSGVL.

The chain has TRBV4-2 and TRBJ2-3; D unclear. With 0 bases removed from V and 4 bases from J, the gap between germline ends came to 8 bases. Germline CDR1 and CDR2: LGHNA and YNFKEQ. The CDR3 length is 14 residues. The CDR3 DNA reads TGTGCCAGCAGCCAAGAAGGGATCGCAGATACGCAGTATTTT. It specifies CASSQEGIADTQYF.

The chain uses TRBV12-5 and TRBJ2-7, with 8 positions matching TRBD1. Trimming at V came to 1 base and at J to 1 base, leaving 0 bases not matched to a gene. Germline lookup yields CDR1 LGHNT and CDR2 FRNRAP. The CDR3 sequence is 14 residues long. CDR3 coding DNA: TGTGCTAGTGGTTTGGGACAGGGGTCCTACGAGCAGTACTTC. Translated: CASGLGQGSYEQYF.

V and J are TRBV6-4 and TRBJ2-7; 12 bases are shared with TRBD1. This CDR3 is 16 amino acids long. Trimming cost V 3 bases and J 6 bases; bases outside gene matches: 9. Germline CDR1 MRHNA, CDR2 SNTAGT. CDR3 protein: CASSESPGQGASEQYF. CDR3 DNA: TGTGCCAGCAGTGAAAGTCCGGGACAGGGGGCGTCCGAGCAGTACTTC.

V and J are TRBV10-3 and TRBJ2-5, with TRBD2 matching 11 bases. J lost 1 base, V lost 0 bases, and 4 bases had no gene match. The CDR3 consists of 17 residues. Germline-derived CDR1 and CDR2 are ENHRY and SYGVKD. CDR3 residues: CAISESKGTSGQETQYF. The DNA for the CDR3 is TGTGCCATCAGTGAGTCGAAAGGGACTAGCGGCCAAGAGACCCAGTACTTC.

The chain combines TRBV4-2 with TRBJ1-6; 7 bases line up with TRBD1. The CDR3 length is 19 residues. Per the germline V gene, CDR1 is LGHNA and CDR2 is YNFKEQ. Losses at the gene ends were 3 bases for V and 6 bases for J; bases not matched to a gene: 17. The CDR3: CASSQFILGPQGSNSPLHF. The DNA for the CDR3 is TGTGCCAGCAGCCAGTTTATTTTGGGCCCACAGGGGTCTAATTCACCCCTCCACTTT.

Concerning this clone: Other DNA sequences of this sample code for an identical CDR3. This chain links TRBV4-1 with TRBJ2-7, with D perhaps matching TRBD1 or TRBD2 (5 bases each). The V gene lost 0 bases and the J gene lost 3 bases, with 9 bases spanning the gap. This CDR3 has 14 amino acids. Germline CDR1 and CDR2: MGHRA and YSYEKL. CDR3 residues: CASSQDPGSYEQYF. CDR3 nucleotides: TGCGCCAGCAGCCAAGACCCAGGGAGCTACGAGCAGTACTTC.

This chain connects TRBV21-1 to TRBJ2-3; TRBD2, the D gene given by the table, was not confirmed from the DNA. TRBV21-1 is deemed a pseudogene. CDR3 length: 13 residues. The CDR3 spells CARGASGSNTQYF. CDR3 nucleotides: TGTGCACGAGGGGCTAGCGGGTCTAATACGCAGTATTTT.

V is TRBV5-4 and J is TRBJ2-7; a possible D gene is TRBD2 (5 bases). CDR3 length: 18 amino acids. Germline CDR1 SGHNT, CDR2 YYREEE (reference sequence). V was pared by 0 bases and J by 5 bases, with 24 bases between. The CDR3 loop reads CASSLGLSTFREQHEQYF. CDR3 in DNA: TGTGCCAGCAGCTTGGGTTTGTCAACGTTCCGGGAACAGCACGAGCAGTACTTC.

Turning to this clone: Other DNA sequences in this specimen translate into the identical CDR3. The rearrangement joins TRBV6-5 to TRBJ1-2; D is ambiguous. V lost 2 bases and J lost 0, with 13 bases in between. The CDR3 is 16 residues long. Germline V gene sequence: CDR1 MNHEY, CDR2 SVGAGI. DNA of the CDR3: TGTGCCAGCAGTTACGCGGAGGGATGGGCTAACTATGGCTACACCTTC. It codes for CASSYAEGWANYGYTF.

V is TRBV11-2 and J is TRBJ2-5; 11 bases line up with TRBD2. CDR3 size: 18 residues. Trimming took 2 bases from V and 3 from J; bases not matched to a gene: 11. In germline, CDR1 is SGHAT, CDR2 FQNNGV. This CDR3 reads CASSLSRGTSGVEETQYF. The CDR3 nucleotides read TGTGCCAGCAGCTTAAGCCGGGGGACTAGCGGAGTCGAAGAGACCCAGTACTTC.

This clone was counted once. The J gene is TRBJ1-5, the V gene TRBV19; the D is unclear. The CDR3 is made up of 15 amino acids. Germline-derived CDR1 and CDR2 are LNHDA and SQIVND (reference sequence). V was trimmed by 6 bases and J by 2 bases, leaving 14 bases between them. Written as DNA, the CDR3 is TGTGCCAGTAGGGGCCTGTTGAGTGGCAATCAGCCCCAGCATTTT. Protein product: CASRGLLSGNQPQHF.

Worth noting for this clone: The junction differs from germline at one of its ends, possibly a read error. The DNA for the CDR3 is TGTGCCAGCAGCTTTAGGCCCCATGAATGGCTCTTC. This codes for CASSFRPHEWLF. The chain employs TRBV5-6 and TRBJ2-1; D uncertain. The CDR3 runs to 12 residues. The germline V gene encodes CDR1 SGHDT and CDR2 YYEEEE.

CDR3 in amino acids: CASSFGTGISSYNEQFF. In DNA form, the CDR3 reads TGTGCCAGCAGCTTCGGGACAGGGATAAGCTCCTACAATGAGCAGTTCTTC. The chain employs TRBV7-6 and TRBJ2-1; 9 nucleotides agree with TRBD1. V lost 3 bases and J lost 0; bases outside the gene matches: 6. Germline lookup yields CDR1 SGHVS and CDR2 FNYEAQ. This CDR3 spans 17 amino acids.

The J gene is TRBJ1-2, the V gene TRBV5-1; D is perhaps TRBD1 (5 bases). Per the germline V gene, CDR1 is SGHRS and CDR2 is YFSETQ. The CDR3 loop spans 14 amino acids. Trimming removed 4 bases from V and 5 bases from J, with 15 bases in between. In DNA, the CDR3 is TGCGCCAGCAGCCTGGGACCGCCCCCTTATGGCTACACCTTC. Translation: CASSLGPPPYGYTF.

This rearrangement joins TRBV13 to TRBJ2-5; 11 nucleotides line up with TRBD2. The CDR3 consists of 14 residues. V dropped 3 bases and J dropped 5; count of bases not matched to a gene: 2. Per germline, CDR1 PRHDT and CDR2 FYEKMQ (reference sequence). CDR3 in amino acids: CASSFRTSGETQYF. The CDR3 nucleotides read TGTGCCAGCAGCTTTCGGACTAGCGGGGAGACCCAGTACTTC.

The chain uses TRBV5-1 and TRBJ1-4; tentatively, D is TRBD1 (5 bases). The CDR3 extends over 14 amino acids. Trimming removed 5 bases at V and 4 bases at J, with 12 bases between. Germline lookup yields CDR1 SGHRS and CDR2 YFSETQ. As DNA, the CDR3 is TGCGCCAGCAGAACCGGGACGGGTAATGAAAAACTGTTTTTT. It translates to CASRTGTGNEKLFF.